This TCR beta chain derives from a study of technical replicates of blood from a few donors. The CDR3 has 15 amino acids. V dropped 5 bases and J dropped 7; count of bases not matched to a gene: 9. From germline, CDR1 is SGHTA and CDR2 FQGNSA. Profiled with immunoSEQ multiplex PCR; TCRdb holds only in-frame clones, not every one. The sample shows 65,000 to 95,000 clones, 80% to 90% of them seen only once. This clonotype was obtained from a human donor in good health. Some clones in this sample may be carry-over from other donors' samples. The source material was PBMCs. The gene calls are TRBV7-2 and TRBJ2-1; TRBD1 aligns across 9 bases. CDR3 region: CASSTGTGKWNEQFF. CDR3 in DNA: TGTGCCAGCAGCACCGGGACAGGGAAATGGAATGAGCAGTTCTTC.